Below are 22 T cell receptor beta chains sequenced from a single sample in a study of cytomegalovirus exposure and HLA in healthy donors. The primer mix had 60 Vbeta and 13 Jbeta primers. TCRdb keeps only in-frame clones here, not all; method: immunoSEQ multiplex PCR. The data show over 200,000 clones, with more than 75% seen just once and approximately 3.9% held by the top ten. The sequenced sample consisted of PBMCs. Source of these receptors: a male donor in good health and CMV-seronegative.

This sequence joins TRBV18 and TRBJ2-7; TRBD1 matches at 11 bases. Germline CDR1 is KGHSH and CDR2 is LQKENI. J gave up 0 bases and V 5 bases, and 3 bases lay outside the gene matches. The CDR3 spans 15 residues. In DNA form, the CDR3 reads TGTGCCAGCTCAACGGGGACAGGGGGCTCCTACGAGCAGTACTTC. Amino acids: CASSTGTGGSYEQYF.

This chain joins TRBV27 and TRBJ2-5; 9 bases are a match to TRBD2. The end of the DNA aligns better with TRBJ2-7, so the J call may be wrong. The CDR3 is 22 amino acids. In germline, CDR1 is MNHEY, CDR2 SMNVEV (reference sequence). The CDR3 coding sequence is TGTGCCAGCAGTTTACTCACTCCATGGGGCGGGAGGGCCAGGATTTTCTCCTACGAGCAGTACTTC. This encodes CASSLLTPWGGRARIFSYEQYF.

The chain joins TRBV7-2 to TRBJ1-2; unclear D gene. V lost 5 bases and J lost 1, with 8 bases in between. The CDR3 loop spans 13 amino acids. Germline V lookup: CDR1 SGHTA, CDR2 FQGNSA. The CDR3 DNA is TGTGCCAGCAGCGAACAGCTTAACTATGGCTACACCTTC. This encodes CASSEQLNYGYTF.

The rearrangement links TRBV9 to TRBJ2-1; D perhaps matches TRBD2 (6 bases). Germline V gene sequence: CDR1 SGDLS, CDR2 YYNGEE. The V end was cut by 0 bases, the J end by 3 bases, with 10 bases between. CDR3 length equals 15 residues. The CDR3 nucleotides are TGTGCCAGCAGCGTAGGTGGTAGCGGCTACAATGAGCAGTTCTTC. This gives the protein CASSVGGSGYNEQFF.

The gene calls are TRBV4-2 and TRBJ2-5; TRBD2 might be the D (6 bases). V was trimmed by 0 bases and J by 0 bases, leaving 20 bases between them. This CDR3 contains 19 residues. The V gene's germline CDR1 is LGHNA and CDR2 YNFKEQ. CDR3 loop: CASSQDALTRDEYQETQYF. The CDR3 nucleotides are TGTGCCAGCAGCCAAGATGCCCTAACGCGGGACGAGTACCAAGAGACCCAGTACTTC.

This clone was seen a few times. The CDR3 loop is CASSAGTGGTGELFF. The CDR3 nucleotides read TGTGCCAGCAGCGCCGGGACAGGGGGGACCGGGGAGCTGTTTTTT. This rearrangement joins TRBV6-1 to TRBJ2-2, with 11 nucleotides matching TRBD1. The trim removed 6 bases at V and 5 bases at J, leaving 5 bases unmatched. From germline, CDR1 is MNHNS and CDR2 SASEGT. The CDR3 consists of 15 residues.

This clone has only one observation. CDR3 nucleotide sequence: TGTGCCAGCTCACCTAGGGAACTAGCCTACGAGCAGTACTTC. Translating it yields CASSPRELAYEQYF. The chain couples TRBV18 to TRBJ2-5, with D perhaps TRBD2 (5 bases). The J call may be in error: the DNA end matches TRBJ2-7 better. CDR3 size: 14 residues. From germline, CDR1 is KGHSH and CDR2 LQKENI.

The J gene is TRBJ2-1, the V gene TRBV9; possibly TRBD2 for D (6 bases). There are 15 residues in the CDR3. Trimming removed 3 bases from V and 9 bases from J, with 19 bases in between. The V gene's germline CDR1 is SGDLS and CDR2 YYNGEE. CDR3 amino acids: CASSGMGSAAGEQFF. In DNA form, the CDR3 reads TGTGCCAGCAGCGGGATGGGGAGTGCAGCGGGTGAGCAGTTCTTC.

The rearrangement uses TRBV7-9 and TRBJ1-1; the D gene is possibly TRBD1 (5 bases). V was pared by 10 bases and J by 8 bases, with 23 bases between. Per the germline V gene, CDR1 is SEHNR and CDR2 is FQNEAQ (reference sequence). CDR3 length: 14 amino acids. The DNA for the CDR3 is TGTGCCATCACCCCAGTGACTGGGGGAGGAGAAGCTTTCTTT. Protein product: CAITPVTGGGEAFF.

The chain uses TRBV4-1 and TRBJ2-7; TRBD1 matches at 8 bases. This CDR3 is built from 14 residues. Germline CDR1 reads MGHRA; CDR2 reads YSYEKL. The V segment lost 3 bases and the J segment 4 bases; nucleotides outside the gene matches: 5. The CDR3 spells CASSHQNRGYEQYF. The CDR3 DNA reads TGCGCCAGCAGCCATCAGAACAGGGGGTACGAGCAGTACTTC.

The chain is built from TRBV11-1 and TRBJ1-1; D is ambiguous. Trimming took off 2 bases at V and 7 bases at J, with 11 bases between the two ends. Germline-derived CDR1 and CDR2 are SGHAT and FQDESV (reference sequence). There are 13 residues in the CDR3. Here the CDR3 reads CASSLSPGGEAFF. The CDR3, as DNA: TGTGCCAGCAGCTTATCCCCTGGAGGTGAAGCTTTCTTT.

J is TRBJ2-5 and V is TRBV5-1; TRBD2 matches at 9 bases. Germline V lookup: CDR1 SGHRS, CDR2 YFSETQ. This CDR3 has 15 residues. V dropped 3 bases and J dropped 4; count of bases not matched to a gene: 7. The CDR3 region is CASSSPVAGVETQYF. CDR3 nucleotides: TGCGCCAGCAGCTCACCGGTAGCGGGAGTAGAGACCCAGTACTTC.

The chain couples TRBV2 to TRBJ1-2; D is possibly TRBD1 (6 bases). The CDR3 sequence is 12 residues long. Trimming removed 4 bases at V and 4 bases at J, with 7 bases between. Per the germline V gene, CDR1 is SNHLY and CDR2 is FYNNEI. The DNA for the CDR3 is TGTGCCAGCAGTGGACAGGTCTATGGCTACACCTTC. The encoded protein is CASSGQVYGYTF.

This chain connects TRBV30 to TRBJ2-7; 11 bases align to TRBD1. The CDR3 contains 16 residues. From germline, CDR1 is GTSNPN and CDR2 SVGIG (reference sequence). J gave up 5 bases and V 7 bases, and 16 bases lay outside the gene matches. CDR3 in DNA: TGTGCCTTATACTACGTCGGGACAGGGGGTTCGGACGAGCAGTACTTC. This sequence encodes CALYYVGTGGSDEQYF. The complete variable domain, with remaining parts taken from reference TRBV30 and TRBJ2-7, reads SQTIHQWPATLVQPVGSPLSLECTVEGTSNPNLYWYRQAAGRGLQLLFYSVGIGQISSEVPQNLSASRPQDRQFILSSKKLLLSDSGFYLCALYYVGTGGSDEQYFGPGTRLTVT.

The genes are TRBV11-2 and TRBJ1-1; D is possibly TRBD1 (5 bases). Germline V gene data show CDR1 as SGHAT and CDR2 as FQNNGV. Trimming took off 4 bases at V and 5 bases at J, with 11 bases between the two ends. This CDR3 region has 13 residues. CDR3 DNA: TGTGCCAGCAGCTGGGGGGGAGGGACTGAAGCTTTCTTT. Protein product: CASSWGGGTEAFF. The whole variable domain, filled in from reference TRBV11-2 and TRBJ1-1, reads EAGVAQSPRYKIIEKRQSVAFWCNPISGHATLYWYQQILGQGPKLLIQFQNNGVVDDSQLPKDRFSAERLKGVDSTLKIQPAKLEDSAVYLCASSWGGGTEAFFGQGTRLTVV.

The chain links TRBV5-1 to TRBJ2-5; 12 nucleotides match TRBD2. The J call may be wrong; the DNA end is better matched by TRBJ2-7. This CDR3 region has 17 residues. Per the germline V gene, CDR1 is SGHRS and CDR2 is YFSETQ. CDR3 protein: CASSLARRLAGDYEQYF. The DNA for the CDR3 is TGCGCCAGCAGCTTGGCCAGAAGACTAGCGGGAGATTACGAGCAGTACTTC.

The V and J genes are TRBV9 and TRBJ1-1, with D maybe TRBD1 (6 bases). Trimming removed 3 bases at V and 7 bases at J, with 13 bases between. The CDR3 has 13 amino acids. Germline lookup yields CDR1 SGDLS and CDR2 YYNGEE. As DNA, the CDR3 is TGTGCCAGCAGCGCAATTGGACAGTTTGAAGCTTTCTTT. Amino acid sequence: CASSAIGQFEAFF.

This chain links TRBV6-5 with TRBJ2-3, with 11 bases aligning to TRBD1. From germline, CDR1 is MNHEY and CDR2 SVGAGI. Trimming at V came to 6 bases and at J to 4 bases, leaving 6 bases not matched to a gene. The CDR3 contains 15 residues. In DNA, the CDR3 is TGTGCCAGCAGCTTTAGGACAGGGGGCGCAGATACGCAGTATTTT. It encodes CASSFRTGGADTQYF.

This chain links TRBV15 with TRBJ1-3; D is ambiguous. The CDR3 has 15 residues. V lost 0 bases to trimming and J lost 0 bases, with 6 bases between them. Germline V CDR1 and CDR2: LNHNV, YYDKDF (reference sequence). The CDR3 DNA sequence: TGTGCCACCAGCAGAGATACGGGCTCTGGAAACACCATATATTTT. This codes for CATSRDTGSGNTIYF.

This clone came up once. V and J are TRBV5-1 and TRBJ2-3; 11 bases match TRBD2. V dropped 4 bases and J dropped 4; count of bases not matched to a gene: 5. Per the germline V gene, CDR1 is SGHRS and CDR2 is YFSETQ. CDR3 length: 15 amino acids. CDR3 protein: CASSSSGRAADTQYF. The CDR3 coding sequence is TGCGCCAGCAGCAGTAGCGGGAGGGCGGCAGATACGCAGTATTTT.

The chain is built from TRBV5-6 and TRBJ1-5; 12 bases match TRBD1. Trimming took 4 bases from V and 10 from J; bases not matched to a gene: 9. In germline, CDR1 is SGHDT, CDR2 YYEEEE. This CDR3 is 15 amino acids long. CDR3 sequence reads: CASSGGGTGGLPQHF. The CDR3 region has the DNA TGTGCCAGCAGCGGGGGGGGGACAGGGGGCTTACCCCAGCATTTT. The entire variable domain, with the rest obtained from reference TRBV5-6 and TRBJ1-5, is as follows: DAGVTQSPTHLIKTRGQQVTLRCSPKSGHDTVSWYQQALGQGPQFIFQYYEEEERQRGNFPDRFSGHQFPNYSSELNVNALLLGDSALYLCASSGGGTGGLPQHFGDGTRLSIL.

DNA for the CDR3: TGTGCCAGCGAGGACAGCTACACCGGGGAGCTGTTTTTT. Residues: CASEDSYTGELFF. The chain is built from TRBV19 and TRBJ2-2, with a possible D match to TRBD1 (6 bases). CDR3 length equals 13 residues. Germline V lookup: CDR1 LNHDA, CDR2 SQIVND (reference sequence). Between the trimmed V and J ends, which lost 9 bases and 3 bases, there was a span of 11 bases.